What follows are 26 T cell receptor beta chains derived from one specimen sequenced in a study of graft-versus-host responses after intestinal transplantation (dated by TCRdb to about 2021). To isolate intraepithelial and lamina propria lymphocytes from graft specimens, dithiothreitol, EDTA incubations and collagenase D digestion were used. The library relied on the immunoSEQ multiplex PCR assay. TCRdb retrieved this table from immuneACCESS and kept in-frame rearrangements only. Not all clones are present; in checked studies, unresolved V genes account for under half, and no reason is known for the remainder. Present in this sample are around 8,400 clones, 74% of which were seen just once. The biggest ten clones account for about 34% of the sample. Sequencing used ileum tissue, obtained 494 days after intestinal transplant. These receptor sequences come from a human patient who received an intestinal transplant, so some T cells may come from the graft donor.

The V call is TRBV27, the J call TRBJ2-1, with TRBD2 matching 7 bases. Germline loops: CDR1 MNHEY, CDR2 SMNVEV (reference sequence). This CDR3 contains 17 residues. J lost 0 bases, V lost 8 bases, and 13 bases had no gene match. This chain's CDR3 is CASVLVPRTSSYNEQFF. CDR3 DNA sequence: TGTGCCAGCGTTTTAGTCCCTCGGACTAGCTCCTACAATGAGCAGTTCTTC.

In this sample, this clone turned up once. Other nucleotide sequences from this sample produce the same CDR3. CDR3 residues: CASSDARRELFF. The CDR3 DNA reads TGTGCCAGCAGTGACGCACGACGGGAGCTGTTTTTT. This chain joins TRBV2 and TRBJ2-2; D is unclear. With 3 bases removed from V and 9 bases from J, the gap between germline ends came to 8 bases. The CDR3 is made up of 12 amino acids. Germline V lookup: CDR1 SNHLY, CDR2 FYNNEI.

The chain joins TRBV5-6 to TRBJ2-1; D tentatively fits TRBD1 or TRBD2 (6 bases each). Trimming removed 3 bases at V and 0 bases at J, with 10 bases between. This CDR3 contains 15 residues. Germline values: CDR1 SGHDT, CDR2 YYEEEE. The CDR3 reads CASSWRGDSYNEQFF. Here the CDR3 DNA reads TGTGCCAGCAGCTGGAGGGGGGACTCCTACAATGAGCAGTTCTTC.

V usage is TRBV7-2 and J usage is TRBJ1-4; tentative D call: TRBD1 (6 bases). The CDR3 contains 15 residues. Between the trimmed V and J ends, which lost 1 base and 5 bases, there was a span of 11 bases. CDR1 and CDR2 from the germline V gene are SGHTA and FQGNSA. CDR3 amino acids: CASSLVGGGNEKLFF. The CDR3 region has the DNA TGTGCCAGCAGCTTAGTTGGAGGGGGGAATGAAAAACTGTTTTTT.

V usage is TRBV30 and J usage is TRBJ2-1; D not resolved. The germline V gene encodes CDR1 GTSNPN and CDR2 SVGIG (reference sequence). The CDR3 runs 13 residues. V was shortened by 5 bases and J by 1 base, with 9 bases between the two germline ends. The CDR3 is CAWDRGSYNEQFF. CDR3 DNA sequence: TGTGCCTGGGACCGCGGTTCCTACAATGAGCAGTTCTTC.

This chain joins TRBV14 and TRBJ2-5; D is possibly TRBD1 or TRBD2 (5 bases each). The CDR3 runs 14 residues. Trimming removed 4 bases at V and 5 bases at J, with 14 bases between. Germline V gene lookup returns CDR1 SGHDN and CDR2 FVKESK. The CDR3 spells CASSRSGWRETQYF. The CDR3 DNA follows: TGTGCCAGCAGCCGATCAGGGTGGAGGGAGACCCAGTACTTC.

J is TRBJ2-5 and V is TRBV7-6; 8 bases map to TRBD2. The end of the DNA is better explained by TRBJ2-7, so the J call may be wrong. The germline V gene has CDR1 SGHVS and CDR2 FNYEAQ. CDR3 length equals 15 residues. The CDR3 here is CASSLETSAQYEQYF. As DNA, the CDR3 is TGTGCCAGCAGCTTAGAGACTAGCGCACAATACGAGCAGTACTTC.

The table lists this clone with a few counts. This rearrangement joins TRBV9 to TRBJ2-7; the D is unclear. Trimming removed 4 bases from V and 6 bases from J, with 14 bases in between. The CDR3 is made up of 13 amino acids. The V gene's germline CDR1 is SGDLS and CDR2 YYNGEE. The CDR3 DNA reads as TGTGCCAGCAGCCCCCTGGCGGTCGGCGAGCAGTACTTC. Its translation is CASSPLAVGEQYF.

The chain employs TRBV5-1 and TRBJ2-7; perhaps TRBD1 as D (6 bases). The germline V and J ends were trimmed by 2 bases and 6 bases, with 15 bases remaining between them. The CDR3 spans 14 residues. The V gene's germline CDR1 is SGHRS and CDR2 YFSETQ. This CDR3 is CASSFQQGSGEQYF. The DNA of the CDR3 is TGCGCCAGCAGCTTCCAACAGGGTTCTGGCGAGCAGTACTTC.

V usage is TRBV7-8 and J usage is TRBJ1-1; D gene uncertain. The CDR3 totals 13 residues. Trimming stripped 1 base from V and 0 bases from J, with 3 bases between. Germline-derived CDR1 and CDR2 are SGHVS and FQNEAQ. DNA for the CDR3: TGTGCCAGCAGCTTAGAGCTGAACACTGAAGCTTTCTTT. This sequence encodes CASSLELNTEAFF. Full variable domain (missing parts from reference TRBV7-8 and TRBJ1-1): GAGVSQSPRYKVAKRGQDVALRCDPISGHVSLFWYQQALGQGPEFLTYFQNEAQLDKSGLPSDRFFAERPEGSVSTLKIQRTQQEDSAVYLCASSLELNTEAFFGQGTRLTVV.

The chain uses TRBV5-1 and TRBJ2-5, with D possibly being TRBD2 (6 bases). Germline V gene lookup returns CDR1 SGHRS and CDR2 YFSETQ. The CDR3 has 17 amino acids. V gave up 4 bases and J gave up 3 bases, with 22 bases separating them. CDR3 region: CASSLARTGVGEETQYF. In nucleotides, the CDR3 is TGCGCCAGCAGCCTGGCGCGCACGGGAGTGGGTGAAGAGACCCAGTACTTC.

The chain recombines TRBV7-6 with TRBJ2-5, with 11 bases identical to TRBD1. Germline loops: CDR1 SGHVS, CDR2 FNYEAQ. With V trimmed by 5 bases and J by 4 bases, 9 bases remained unmatched. The CDR3 runs 16 residues. CDR3 loop: CASSANRDRGSETQYF. The CDR3 DNA follows: TGTGCCAGCAGCGCGAACCGGGACAGGGGGTCAGAGACCCAGTACTTC.

The V call is TRBV10-3, the J call TRBJ2-7; perhaps TRBD2 as D (6 bases). This CDR3 region has 18 residues. Germline V lookup: CDR1 ENHRY, CDR2 SYGVKD. Trimming left V 2 bases short and J 4 bases short, with 24 bases between. The CDR3 spells CAISETAWAVAVGYEQYF. The CDR3 region has the DNA TGTGCCATCAGTGAGACCGCCTGGGCGGTAGCGGTGGGTTACGAGCAGTACTTC.

This clone was picked up a small number of times. The chain uses TRBV2 and TRBJ2-7; D gene uncertain. The germline V and J ends were trimmed by 5 bases and 4 bases, with 9 bases remaining between them. The CDR3 contains 12 residues. The germline V gene has CDR1 SNHLY and CDR2 FYNNEI. For the CDR3, the DNA is TGTGCCAGCAGTTTAGACGGTTACGAGCAGTACTTC. Translating gives CASSLDGYEQYF.

V usage is TRBV6-5 and J usage is TRBJ1-5, with TRBD1 identical over 9 bases. Germline assignment: CDR1 MNHEY and CDR2 SVGAGI. The CDR3 extends over 15 amino acids. V lost 6 bases and J lost 4; bases outside the gene matches: 7. Here the CDR3 reads CASRPWTGANQPQHF. Here the CDR3 DNA reads TGTGCCAGCAGACCTTGGACAGGGGCTAATCAGCCCCAGCATTTT.

The chain couples TRBV10-3 to TRBJ2-5; TRBD2 agrees at 11 bases. The DNA matches TRBJ2-7 better at its end, which makes the J call doubtful. The CDR3 has 12 amino acids. Germline assignment: CDR1 ENHRY and CDR2 SYGVKD. DNA of the CDR3: TGTGCCACCGGGACTAGCGGCTACGAGCAGTACTTC. This encodes CATGTSGYEQYF.

The chain couples TRBV7-9 to TRBJ2-2; the D gene is possibly TRBD2 (7 bases). This CDR3 has 18 amino acids. Trimming took off 6 bases at V and 1 base at J, with 21 bases between the two ends. Germline V gives CDR1 SEHNR, CDR2 FQNEAQ (reference sequence). CDR3 sequence: CASSERGGASENTGELFF. The CDR3 DNA reads as TGTGCCAGCAGTGAAAGGGGGGGAGCCTCGGAGAACACCGGGGAGCTGTTTTTT.

The gene calls are TRBV6-6 and TRBJ1-1; D is perhaps TRBD1 (5 bases). Germline CDR1 reads MNHNY; CDR2 reads SVGAGI (reference sequence). This CDR3 is 13 amino acids long. V lost 5 bases, J lost 5 bases, and 12 bases lay in between. CDR3 bases: TGTGCCAGCAGTATCGATGGGGGAACTGAAGCTTTCTTT. Encoded protein: CASSIDGGTEAFF.

The V call is TRBV4-1, the J call TRBJ2-1; 8 bases line up with TRBD2. With 4 bases clipped from V and 3 bases from J, the junction kept 5 bases outside the gene matches. Germline lookup yields CDR1 MGHRA and CDR2 YSYEKL. The CDR3 is 15 amino acids. The CDR3 coding sequence is TGCGCCAGCAGCCCCGCAGCGGGAGTCTACAATGAGCAGTTCTTC. Amino acids: CASSPAAGVYNEQFF.

The chain employs TRBV18 and TRBJ2-4, with 7 bases aligning to TRBD1. V lost 2 bases to trimming and J lost 4 bases; unmatched junction nucleotides: 2. The CDR3 is 14 amino acids. The germline CDR1 and CDR2 sequences are KGHSH and LQKENI. As DNA, the CDR3 is TGTGCCAGCTCACCAGAGGGACAGAAAAACATTCAGTACTTC. It specifies CASSPEGQKNIQYF.

DNA for the CDR3: TGTGCCAGCTCCGAGAGGTCTGGGTGGAATCAGCCCCAGCATTTT. Protein: CASSERSGWNQPQHF. This chain connects TRBV18 to TRBJ1-5; no definite D call. Germline V lookup: CDR1 KGHSH, CDR2 LQKENI. This CDR3 is 15 amino acids long. V was trimmed by 6 bases and J by 4 bases, leaving 16 bases between them.

The CDR3 here is CAISKGTSGGGVETQYF. The DNA for the CDR3 is TGTGCCATCAGTAAAGGAACTAGCGGGGGAGGGGTAGAGACCCAGTACTTC. The chain uses TRBV10-3 and TRBJ2-5, with TRBD2 identical over 11 bases. Germline V lookup: CDR1 ENHRY, CDR2 SYGVKD. V lost 5 bases, J lost 4 bases, and 12 bases stayed unmatched. The CDR3 is 17 amino acids.

The CDR3 protein is CASSTIETQYF. CDR3 in DNA: TGTGCCAGCAGTACCATAGAGACCCAGTACTTC. The genes are TRBV28 and TRBJ2-5; no clear D gene. Germline V gives CDR1 MDHEN, CDR2 SYDVKM. Trimming removed 5 bases from V and 4 bases from J, with 5 bases in between. The CDR3 runs 11 residues.

The chain has TRBV29-1 and TRBJ1-1; D is ambiguous. From germline, CDR1 is SQVTM and CDR2 ANQGSEA. Trimming removed 7 bases at V and 2 bases at J, with 11 bases between. The CDR3 has 12 amino acids. Here the CDR3 reads CSAKPVNTEAFF. In DNA form, the CDR3 reads TGCAGCGCCAAGCCGGTAAACACTGAAGCTTTCTTT.

To note about this clone: The junction does not match germline at one end; this may be a read error. The V gene is TRBV5-3, the J gene TRBJ1-2; perhaps TRBD1 as D (6 bases). TRBV5-3 belongs to the ORF category, with a function that is uncertain. This CDR3 contains 14 residues. The CDR3 coding sequence is TGCGCCAGCACCCAAGGGGGACGTTCGGATCTAGGCACCTTC. This gives the protein CASTQGGRSDLGTF.

V usage is TRBV5-6 and J usage is TRBJ1-4; no clear D. Germline CDR1 is SGHDT and CDR2 is YYEEEE. Between the trimmed V and J ends, which lost 0 bases and 4 bases, there was a span of 10 bases. The CDR3 consists of 15 residues. CDR3: CASSLEPGFNEKLFF. Written as DNA, the CDR3 is TGTGCCAGCAGCTTGGAGCCAGGCTTTAATGAAAAACTGTTTTTT.